Below, one T cell receptor (beta chain) is given with its context. Profiling relied on immunoSEQ multiplex PCR, and the TCRdb table lists in-frame clones only, not all of them. Of about 180,000 clones detected, 80% to 90% appear once; the ten largest clones hold about 11%. Looked up from germline, CDR1 is SGDLS and CDR2 is YYNGEE. V lost 3 bases, J lost 4 bases, and 12 bases stayed unmatched. CDR3 length: 16 amino acids. Seattle's cohort entered during active infection and was followed longitudinally. This sample is part of a study of blood T cell repertoires in COVID-19. Across the whole study: The United States, Italy and Spain provided the acute and convalescent COVID-19 samples.

Sequencing input: peripheral blood. V usage is TRBV9 and J usage is TRBJ1-2, with 7 nucleotides matching TRBD1. This TCR was sampled from a woman older than 75 with COVID-19, enrolled during active disease. The CDR3 sequence is CASSARDRSRRYGYTF. CDR3 coding DNA: TGTGCCAGCAGCGCCCGGGACAGAAGTCGCCGCTATGGCTACACCTTC.